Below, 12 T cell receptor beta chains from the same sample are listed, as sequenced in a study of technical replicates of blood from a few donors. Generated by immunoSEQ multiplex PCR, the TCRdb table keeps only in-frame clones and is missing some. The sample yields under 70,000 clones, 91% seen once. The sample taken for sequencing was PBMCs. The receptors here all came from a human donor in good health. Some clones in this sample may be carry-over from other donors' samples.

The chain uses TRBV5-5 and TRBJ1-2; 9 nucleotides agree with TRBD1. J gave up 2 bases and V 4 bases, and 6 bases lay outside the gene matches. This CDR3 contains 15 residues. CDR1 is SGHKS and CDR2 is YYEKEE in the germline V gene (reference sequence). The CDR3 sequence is CASSLNRGLNYGYTF. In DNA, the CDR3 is TGTGCCAGCAGCCTGAACAGGGGGCTAAACTATGGCTACACCTTC.

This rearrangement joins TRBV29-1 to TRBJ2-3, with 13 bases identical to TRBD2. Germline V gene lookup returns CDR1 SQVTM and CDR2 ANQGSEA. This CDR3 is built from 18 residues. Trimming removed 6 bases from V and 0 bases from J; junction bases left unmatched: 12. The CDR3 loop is CSVQLAGGLLSSTDTQYF. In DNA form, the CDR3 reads TGCAGCGTCCAACTAGCGGGGGGGCTCCTGTCTAGCACAGATACGCAGTATTTT.

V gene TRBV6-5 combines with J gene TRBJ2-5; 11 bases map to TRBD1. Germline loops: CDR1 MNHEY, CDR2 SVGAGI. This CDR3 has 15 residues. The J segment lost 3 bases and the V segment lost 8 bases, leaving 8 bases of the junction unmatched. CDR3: CASGQGAGAEETQYF. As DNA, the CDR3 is TGTGCCAGCGGACAGGGGGCGGGGGCGGAAGAGACCCAGTACTTC.

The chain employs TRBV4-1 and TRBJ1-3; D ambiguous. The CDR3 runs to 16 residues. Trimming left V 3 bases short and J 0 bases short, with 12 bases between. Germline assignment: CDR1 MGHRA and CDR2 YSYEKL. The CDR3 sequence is CASSHIDMGSGNTIYF. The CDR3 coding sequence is TGCGCCAGCAGCCACATAGACATGGGCTCTGGAAACACCATATATTTT.

Written as DNA, the CDR3 is TGTGCCAGCAGCCATGGGAGCGGGGGCCCTCAAGAGACCCAGTACTTC. It codes for CASSHGSGGPQETQYF. The chain uses TRBV4-2 and TRBJ2-5, with 8 positions matching TRBD2. CDR1 is LGHNA and CDR2 is YNFKEQ in the germline V gene. V gave up 3 bases and J gave up 2 bases; unmatched junction bases: 8. The CDR3 loop spans 16 amino acids.

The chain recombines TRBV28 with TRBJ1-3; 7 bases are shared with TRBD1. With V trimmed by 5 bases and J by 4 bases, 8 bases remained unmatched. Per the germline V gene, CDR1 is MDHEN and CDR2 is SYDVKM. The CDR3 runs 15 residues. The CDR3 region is CASSNTGTEGNTIYF. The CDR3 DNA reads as TGTGCCAGCAGTAATACCGGGACAGAAGGAAACACCATATATTTT.

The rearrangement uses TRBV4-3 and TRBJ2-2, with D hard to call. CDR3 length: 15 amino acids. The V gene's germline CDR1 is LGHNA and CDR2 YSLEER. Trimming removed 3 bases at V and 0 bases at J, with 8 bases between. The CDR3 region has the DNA TGCGCCAGCAGCCACGCGGCGACGAACACCGGGGAGCTGTTTTTT. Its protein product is CASSHAATNTGELFF.

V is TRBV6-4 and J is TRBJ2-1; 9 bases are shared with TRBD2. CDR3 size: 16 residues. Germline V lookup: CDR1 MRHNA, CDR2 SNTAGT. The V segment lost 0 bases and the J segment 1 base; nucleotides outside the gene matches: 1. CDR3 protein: CASSDSTSGSYNEQFF. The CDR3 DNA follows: TGTGCCAGCAGTGACTCGACTAGCGGATCCTACAATGAGCAGTTCTTC.

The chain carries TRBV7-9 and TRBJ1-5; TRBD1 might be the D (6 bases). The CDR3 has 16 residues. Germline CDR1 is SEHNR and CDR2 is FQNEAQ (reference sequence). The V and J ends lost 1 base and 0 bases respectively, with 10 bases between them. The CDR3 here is CASSLDGQSSNQPQHF. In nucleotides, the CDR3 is TGTGCCAGCAGCTTAGACGGACAGAGTAGCAATCAGCCCCAGCATTTT.

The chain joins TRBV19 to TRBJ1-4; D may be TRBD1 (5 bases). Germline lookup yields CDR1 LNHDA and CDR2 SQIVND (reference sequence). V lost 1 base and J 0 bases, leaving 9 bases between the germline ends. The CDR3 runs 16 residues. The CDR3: CASSIGGATTNEKLFF. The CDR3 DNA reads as TGTGCCAGTAGTATAGGTGGGGCTACAACTAATGAAAAACTGTTTTTT.

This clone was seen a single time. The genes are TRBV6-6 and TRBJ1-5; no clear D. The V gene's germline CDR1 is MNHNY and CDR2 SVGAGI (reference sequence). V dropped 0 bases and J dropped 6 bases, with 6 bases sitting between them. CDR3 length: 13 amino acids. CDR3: CASSYSRSQPQHF. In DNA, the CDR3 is TGTGCCAGCAGTTACTCCAGAAGTCAGCCCCAGCATTTT.

The CDR3 coding sequence is TGCGCCAGCAGCTTGGCTTTCGGGGAGCTGTTTTTT. Translating it yields CASSLAFGELFF. The chain couples TRBV5-1 to TRBJ2-2; D is unclear. In germline, CDR1 is SGHRS, CDR2 YFSETQ. V lost 0 bases to trimming and J lost 7 bases, with 4 bases between them. The CDR3 sequence is 12 residues long.